The 23 T cell receptor beta chains below all came from one sample that was sequenced in a study of CD8 T cells in ankylosing spondylitis. TCRdb re-derived calls from the 5' RACE reads in MiXCR, one entry per CDR3 protein. The table has about 340,000 distinct CDR3 sequences, 6.5% to 10% seen once; the top ten hold more than 14%. Whole-study results and caveats: In ankylosing spondylitis blood, a motif of roughly eight highly homologous TCR beta variants appeared characteristic.

These receptors have no known antigen. Sequenced sample: blood, either unsorted or a sorted T cell fraction (not recorded which). The receptor set was obtained from a male donor with ankylosing spondylitis.

The chain combines TRBV4-1 with TRBJ2-7; D is perhaps TRBD1 or TRBD2 (5 bases each). V dropped 4 bases and J dropped 7 bases, with 14 bases sitting between them. This CDR3 region has 13 residues. Germline V gene lookup returns CDR1 MGHRA and CDR2 YSYEKL. In nucleotides, the CDR3 is TGCGCCAGCAGCCGGGACGAGGAGTTGGAGCAGTACTTC. Its protein product is CASSRDEELEQYF.

This clonotype was counted between two and nine times. The chain's CDR3 is CASRTTGGYGYTF. The DNA of the CDR3 is TGTGCCAGTAGAACAACAGGGGGCTATGGCTACACCTTC. V and J are TRBV19 and TRBJ1-2; TRBD1 agrees at 8 bases. The trim removed 6 bases at V and 4 bases at J, leaving 4 bases unmatched. Germline assignment: CDR1 LNHDA and CDR2 SQIVND (reference sequence). The CDR3 loop spans 13 amino acids.

V and J are TRBV6-2 or TRBV6-3 and TRBJ2-5; a possible D gene is TRBD1 (6 bases). Germline assignment: CDR1 MNHEY and CDR2 SVGEGT. This CDR3 has 14 residues. The V end lost 7 bases, the J end lost 1 base, and 13 bases lay between the germline ends. CDR3 residues: CASTQGSGQETQYF. CDR3 nucleotides: TGTGCCAGCACTCAGGGGTCGGGCCAAGAGACCCAGTACTTC.

This clonotype was counted only a few times. This chain links TRBV4-1 with TRBJ2-5; perhaps TRBD2 as D (5 bases). Germline V gene lookup returns CDR1 MGHRA and CDR2 YSYEKL. The V end lost 1 base, the J end lost 5 bases, and 11 bases lay between the germline ends. The CDR3 length is 14 residues. CDR3 loop: CASSQGSAVETQYF. The CDR3, as DNA: TGCGCCAGCAGCCAAGGTAGCGCGGTGGAGACCCAGTACTTC.

This clonotype appeared a few times. This chain uses TRBV7-2 with TRBJ2-4, with D perhaps matching TRBD1 or TRBD2 (5 bases each). This CDR3 is built from 15 residues. The germline CDR1 and CDR2 sequences are SGHTA and FQGNSA. The ends were cut back, 2 bases at V and 7 bases at J, with 15 bases in the middle. The CDR3 region is CASSLRSRGGNIQYF. DNA for the CDR3: TGTGCCAGCAGCTTAAGGAGTAGGGGCGGGAACATTCAGTACTTC.

V is TRBV12-3 or TRBV12-4 and J is TRBJ2-3; D gene ambiguous. This CDR3 has 15 amino acids. V lost 5 bases and J 2 bases, leaving 14 bases between the germline ends. CDR3 in DNA: TGTGCCAGCAGTCCCGACGCGTTATACACAGATACGCAGTATTTT. As protein: CASSPDALYTDTQYF.

This clonotype was seen a few times. The rearrangement joins TRBV27 to TRBJ2-1, with 16 bases that match TRBD2. Trimming removed 6 bases from V and 9 bases from J; junction bases left unmatched: 8. This CDR3 region has 16 residues. In germline, CDR1 is MNHEY, CDR2 SMNVEV (reference sequence). CDR3 region: CASSQGTSGRASEQFF. CDR3 in DNA: TGTGCCAGCAGCCAAGGGACTAGCGGGAGGGCCTCTGAGCAGTTCTTC.

V usage is TRBV12-5 and J usage is TRBJ2-1; D uncertain. From germline, CDR1 is LGHNT and CDR2 FRNRAP. This CDR3 contains 14 residues. Trimming pared 4 bases from V and 5 bases from J, leaving 12 bases between. The CDR3 DNA is TGTGCTAGTGGTTCCCTCGGTCGGCACAATGAGCAGTTCTTC. Translated: CASGSLGRHNEQFF.

The CDR3 is CASSPDVYQETQYF. The CDR3 DNA follows: TGTGCCAGCAGCCCGGATGTCTACCAAGAGACCCAGTACTTC. The chain uses TRBV5-4 and TRBJ2-5; no definite D call. CDR1 is SGHNT and CDR2 is YYREEE in the germline V gene (reference sequence). V was trimmed by 4 bases and J by 0 bases, leaving 10 bases between them. This CDR3 spans 14 amino acids.

The CDR3 DNA reads as TGCAGCGCATCGCCTAGAGCGGGAGGGCGCGACACCGGGGAGCTGTTTTTT. This codes for CSASPRAGGRDTGELFF. V usage is TRBV29-1 and J usage is TRBJ2-2, with 10 bases matching TRBD2. This CDR3 is 17 amino acids long. Per germline, CDR1 SQVTM and CDR2 ANQGSEA. Trimming cost V 7 bases and J 3 bases; bases outside gene matches: 14.

In its sample, this clonotype was seen a few times. The rearrangement uses TRBV29-1 and TRBJ2-1; TRBD1 might be the D (5 bases). The germline V gene encodes CDR1 SQVTM and CDR2 ANQGSEA. CDR3 length equals 13 residues. Trimming left V 2 bases short and J 7 bases short, with 12 bases between. This CDR3 reads CSVERDPGNEQFF. The CDR3 coding sequence is TGCAGCGTTGAACGTGACCCAGGGAATGAGCAGTTCTTC.

A few counts support this clonotype. The chain links TRBV11-3 to TRBJ2-1; perhaps TRBD2 as D (6 bases). Germline V gene lookup returns CDR1 SGHNT and CDR2 YENEEA. V shed 1 base and J shed 9 bases, with 13 bases lying between them. CDR3 length: 14 residues. CDR3 sequence reads: CASSLGPRAGEQFF. CDR3 coding DNA: TGTGCCAGCAGCTTAGGCCCACGAGCGGGTGAGCAGTTCTTC.

This clonotype was seen a few times. The CDR3 reads CASSLGRGQPQHF. The CDR3 DNA reads TGTGCCAGCAGCCTCGGACGAGGTCAGCCCCAGCATTTT. This chain links TRBV5-6 with TRBJ1-5; D remains unclear. With 4 bases removed from V and 6 bases from J, the gap between germline ends came to 11 bases. CDR1 and CDR2 from the germline V gene are SGHDT and YYEEEE. The CDR3 spans 13 residues.

In its sample, this clonotype was seen a few times. V usage is TRBV4-2 and J usage is TRBJ2-3; D is undetermined. The CDR3 sequence is 14 residues long. V dropped 6 bases and J dropped 0 bases, with 10 bases sitting between them. The germline V gene encodes CDR1 LGHNA and CDR2 YNFKEQ. In nucleotides, the CDR3 is TGTGCCAGCAGTCCCCTTCGTAGCACAGATACGCAGTATTTT. Protein sequence: CASSPLRSTDTQYF.

The sample holds a few counts of this clonotype. The chain recombines TRBV28 with TRBJ1-4; perhaps TRBD1 as D (6 bases). Trimming cost V 7 bases and J 4 bases, with 16 bases left between them. The CDR3 loop spans 15 amino acids. Looked up from germline, CDR1 is MDHEN and CDR2 is SYDVKM. The CDR3 nucleotides are TGTGCCAGCAACGGTCCAGGGGCGTTTAATGAAAAACTGTTTTTT. It codes for CASNGPGAFNEKLFF.

This clonotype was seen ten or more times. V gene TRBV12-3 or TRBV12-4 combines with J gene TRBJ2-2; D possibly corresponds to TRBD2 (6 bases). This CDR3 spans 16 amino acids. Trimming took off 6 bases at V and 4 bases at J, with 18 bases between the two ends. For the CDR3, the DNA is TGTGCCAGCAGACCTAGTTGGAGGGCAGGCACCGGGGAGCTGTTTTTT. Its protein is CASRPSWRAGTGELFF.

With respect to this clonotype: At one boundary the junction diverges from the germline segment, which might be a read error. The chain joins TRBV4-3 to TRBJ2-5; 9 positions agree with TRBD2. CDR1 and CDR2 (germline): LGHNA, YSLEER. The CDR3 totals 16 residues. The CDR3 DNA reads TGCGTCAGCAGCCAAGATGTAACTAGCGGGCAAGAGACCCAGTACTTC. This encodes CVSSQDVTSGQETQYF.

The genes are TRBV19 and TRBJ1-5; D uncertain. This CDR3 is built from 12 residues. In germline, CDR1 is LNHDA, CDR2 SQIVND (reference sequence). The V end was cut by 3 bases, the J end by 9 bases, with 9 bases between. The CDR3 sequence is CASSIRPGPQHF. CDR3 coding DNA: TGTGCCAGTAGTATTCGGCCGGGGCCCCAGCATTTT.

This clonotype was seen a few times. This chain joins TRBV6-5 and TRBJ2-7; the D gene is possibly TRBD2 (5 bases). The CDR3 is made up of 13 amino acids. Trimming stripped 2 bases from V and 6 bases from J, with 11 bases between. CDR1 is MNHEY and CDR2 is SVGAGI in the germline V gene. CDR3 loop: CASSYGLPSEQYF. The CDR3, as DNA: TGTGCCAGCAGTTACGGACTCCCATCCGAGCAGTACTTC.

This chain joins TRBV12-3 or TRBV12-4 and TRBJ2-2, with 7 bases matching TRBD2. J lost 11 bases, V lost 5 bases, and 11 bases had no gene match. This CDR3 contains 14 residues. CDR3 region: CASSRPGGLIELFF. CDR3 bases: TGTGCCAGCAGTCGGCCCGGGGGGTTGATTGAGCTGTTTTTT.

This clonotype was seen a handful of times. This chain connects TRBV12-3 or TRBV12-4 to TRBJ1-1, with 9 bases identical to TRBD1. The CDR3 consists of 14 residues. V was pared by 5 bases and J by 4 bases, with 5 bases of the junction left unmatched. Written as DNA, the CDR3 is TGTGCCAGCAGTGGGACAGGGTTCGTCACTGAAGCTTTCTTT. It translates to CASSGTGFVTEAFF.

This clonotype appeared a few times. V usage is TRBV14 and J usage is TRBJ2-5, with 9 bases that match TRBD2. The V gene end was trimmed by 8 bases and the J gene end by 1 base; junction bases not matched to a gene: 8. Per germline, CDR1 SGHDN and CDR2 FVKESK. This CDR3 has 15 residues. The CDR3: CASAVLAGLQETQYF. In DNA, the CDR3 is TGTGCCAGCGCGGTGCTAGCGGGACTCCAAGAGACCCAGTACTTC.

This chain joins TRBV20-1 and TRBJ2-1; 12 bases match TRBD2. Germline V gene data show CDR1 as DFQATT and CDR2 as SNEGSKA (reference sequence). Trimming removed 3 bases from V and 7 bases from J; junction bases left unmatched: 7. This CDR3 has 15 residues. The CDR3 nucleotides are TGCAGTGCTAGTTTGTCGACTAGCGGGGGTAATGAGCAGTTCTTC. Encoded protein: CSASLSTSGGNEQFF.